The clone carrying this TCR beta chain was counted between two and nine times. This record comes from a study of blood T cell repertoires in COVID-19. Study details: T cells, B-cell-depleted T cells, or PBMCs provided the cDNA or gDNA that served as material.

Grouping used clinical history reported by participants in a survey and questionnaire. Authors' analysis steps: Estimates of nucleated cell counts were drawn from the amplification of reference gene primers. TCRdb's table, derived via immunoSEQ multiplex PCR, lists solely in-frame clones and lacks some. For V, J and clone size, that table is used; D and trimming come from the DNA. The repertoire holds 200,000 to 300,000 clones, approximately 90% seen once, with 2.5% in the top ten. The TCR sequence derives from a woman aged 40 to 50 with acute COVID-19. Sequenced input: PBMCs or T cells enriched from blood (not recorded which).

Here the CDR3 reads CASSLVQGATVYNEQFF. The DNA for the CDR3 is TGTGCCAGCAGCTTGGTGCAGGGGGCGACCGTGTACAATGAGCAGTTCTTC. The chain is built from TRBV5-5 and TRBJ2-1, with 8 positions matching TRBD1. Germline V gene lookup returns CDR1 SGHKS and CDR2 YYEKEE (reference sequence). The CDR3 sequence is 17 residues long. V lost 0 bases and J lost 4; bases outside the gene matches: 9.